The clone carrying this T cell receptor beta chain appeared a single time. The germline CDR1 and CDR2 sequences are MNHEY and SVGAGI. V was pared by 7 bases and J by 5 bases, with 18 bases between. This CDR3 has 14 amino acids. This sample is drawn from a study of blood T cell repertoires in COVID-19. In the study's own analysis: Amplification of reference gene primers was used by the study to estimate nucleated cell counts. Sequencing used immunoSEQ multiplex PCR; TCRdb keeps in-frame clones, though not all of them. The V and J calls and clone size were taken over from that table, and D and trimming were inferred from the DNA. The sample consists of 650,000 to 800,000 clones, 75% to 90% of them appearing once.

This TCR derives from a woman aged 18-29 years with acute or convalescent COVID-19. The source material was peripheral blood. The chain carries TRBV6-5 and TRBJ2-7; a weak D match, TRBD2 (7 bases). The chain's CDR3 is CASIGGAENHEQYF. CDR3 nucleotides: TGTGCCAGCATTGGGGGGGCGGAGAACCACGAGCAGTACTTC.